The 18 T cell receptor beta chains below come from one sample, sequenced in a study of T cells in localized non-small cell lung cancer. Using immunoSEQ multiplex PCR, the repertoire was profiled, and TCRdb retains in-frame clones only, with some absent. This repertoire shows roughly 28,000 clones, 75% to 85% found once; its top ten account for around 4.1%. The sample in question was peripheral blood, obtained before any cancer treatment. The source of these receptors is a woman aged 40 to 75 with stage I lung adenocarcinoma.

The V gene is TRBV2, the J gene TRBJ2-2; tentative D call: TRBD1 (5 bases). V shed 5 bases and J shed 7 bases, with 8 bases lying between them. Germline-derived CDR1 and CDR2 are SNHLY and FYNNEI. The CDR3 has 12 residues. The CDR3 loop reads CASSQGGGELFF. As DNA, the CDR3 is TGTGCCAGCAGTCAGGGTGGCGGGGAGCTGTTTTTT.

The J gene is TRBJ2-1, the V gene TRBV2, with no clear D. V lost 7 bases and J 7 bases, leaving 8 bases between the germline ends. The germline CDR1 and CDR2 sequences are SNHLY and FYNNEI. This CDR3 comprises 11 residues. The CDR3 nucleotides read TGTGCCAGCAAAGATGGGAATGAGCAGTTCTTC. This encodes CASKDGNEQFF.

This chain connects TRBV9 to TRBJ2-1; 8 bases map to TRBD1. Trimming took 4 bases from V and 7 from J; bases not matched to a gene: 13. Germline V CDR1 and CDR2: SGDLS, YYNGEE. The CDR3 extends over 16 amino acids. CDR3 protein: CASSPSPGGDLNEQFF. The CDR3 coding sequence is TGTGCCAGCAGCCCGAGCCCAGGGGGCGATTTGAATGAGCAGTTCTTC.

The chain recombines TRBV9 with TRBJ2-1, with D possibly TRBD2 on 7 matching bases. CDR1 is SGDLS, CDR2 YYNGEE, per germline. CDR3 length equals 16 residues. Trimming left V 0 bases short and J 4 bases short, with 14 bases between. The CDR3 nucleotides read TGTGCCAGCAGCGTAGAGGGGGGGCCAGCATACAATGAGCAGTTCTTC. It translates to CASSVEGGPAYNEQFF.

J is TRBJ1-3 and V is TRBV10-3; D gene unclear. V lost 8 bases, J lost 0 bases, and 5 bases lay in between. This CDR3 contains 12 residues. Germline loops: CDR1 ENHRY, CDR2 SYGVKD. CDR3 in amino acids: CAIGDSGNTIYF. The CDR3 coding sequence is TGTGCCATCGGGGACTCTGGAAACACCATATATTTT.

The CDR3 spells CASSLGGAQTGELFF. CDR3 coding DNA: TGTGCCAGCAGCTTAGGGGGGGCGCAAACCGGGGAGCTGTTTTTT. The J gene is TRBJ2-2, the V gene TRBV7-2, with D tentatively TRBD1 or TRBD2 (6 bases each). The germline CDR1 and CDR2 sequences are SGHTA and FQGNSA. The CDR3 runs to 15 residues. The V end was cut by 1 base, the J end by 5 bases, with 11 bases between. The full variable domain, its missing parts supplied by reference TRBV7-2 and TRBJ2-2, is GAGVSQSPSNKVTEKGKDVELRCDPISGHTALYWYRQSLGQGLEFLIYFQGNSAPDKSGLPSDRFSAERTGGSVSTLTIQRTQQEDSAVYLCASSLGGAQTGELFFGEGSRLTVL.

The chain links TRBV4-3 to TRBJ1-4; tentative D call: TRBD1 (6 bases). Germline assignment: CDR1 LGHNA and CDR2 YSLEER. Trimming removed 4 bases at V and 5 bases at J, with 14 bases between. The CDR3 extends over 15 amino acids. This CDR3 reads CASSPSGQMNEKLFF. The CDR3 nucleotides are TGCGCCAGCAGCCCCTCAGGACAGATGAATGAAAAACTGTTTTTT.

Relative to its sample, this clone is medium-sized (0.01 to 0.1%). J is TRBJ1-1 and V is TRBV11-2; 7 nucleotides match TRBD1. CDR3 length equals 15 residues. Germline CDR1 reads SGHAT; CDR2 reads FQNNGV. After removal of 3 bases from V and 2 bases from J, the junction contained 6 bases not matched to a gene. This chain's CDR3 is CASSLLQGSNTEAFF. DNA of the CDR3: TGTGCCAGCAGCTTGCTACAGGGGAGTAACACTGAAGCTTTCTTT.

This clone showed up just a few times. The gene calls are TRBV6-5 and TRBJ2-7; D unclear. Between the trimmed V and J ends, which lost 4 bases and 6 bases, there was a span of 7 bases. The CDR3 consists of 11 residues. Germline CDR1 MNHEY, CDR2 SVGAGI. The CDR3 region has the DNA TGTGCCAGCAGTTCCCTTGTCGAGCAGTACTTC. Residues: CASSSLVEQYF.

There are a few counts of this clone. The rearrangement links TRBV6-5 to TRBJ1-5; D remains ambiguous. The CDR3 totals 14 residues. The V end lost 6 bases, the J end lost 7 bases, and 16 bases lay between the germline ends. Germline V gene sequence: CDR1 MNHEY, CDR2 SVGAGI. As DNA, the CDR3 is TGTGCCAGCAGCCCGGCCCGGAGGAACCAGCCCCAGCATTTT. Encoded protein: CASSPARRNQPQHF.

The chain employs TRBV7-9 and TRBJ1-4; a possible D gene is TRBD1 (5 bases). Trimming stripped 1 base from V and 5 bases from J, with 14 bases between. CDR1 is SEHNR and CDR2 is FQNEAQ in the germline V gene (reference sequence). The CDR3 sequence is 16 residues long. In DNA form, the CDR3 reads TGTGCCAGCAGCTTAGTTTCCGGGACGGCAAATGAAAAACTGTTTTTT. It is translated as CASSLVSGTANEKLFF.

This clone occurred once. The chain recombines TRBV29-1 with TRBJ1-5, with D possibly matching TRBD1 (5 bases). CDR1 is SQVTM and CDR2 is ANQGSEA in the germline V gene. CDR3 length: 13 amino acids. Trimming took off 0 bases at V and 6 bases at J, with 9 bases between the two ends. CDR3 DNA: TGCAGCGTTGAAGAGGGGGGAGGTCAGCCCCAGCATTTT. This sequence encodes CSVEEGGGQPQHF. Using reference TRBV29-1 and TRBJ1-5 for the parts outside the CDR3, the full variable domain is SAVISQKPSRDICQRGTSLTIQCQVDSQVTMMFWYRQQPGQSLTLIATANQGSEATYESGFVIDKFPISRPNLTFSTLTVSNMSPEDSSIYLCSVEEGGGQPQHFGDGTRLSIL.

The chain has TRBV5-4 and TRBJ1-1; 7 nucleotides align to TRBD1. The CDR3 runs to 14 residues. CDR1 is SGHNT, CDR2 YYREEE, per germline (reference sequence). V shed 2 bases, J shed 1 base, and the junction held 2 bases outside the gene matches. The CDR3 DNA reads as TGTGCCAGCAGCTTCTACAGGGGGAACACTGAAGCTTTCTTT. Protein sequence: CASSFYRGNTEAFF.

V gene TRBV11-3 combines with J gene TRBJ1-2; the match to TRBD1 covers 7 bases. V lost 0 bases and J lost 5; bases outside the gene matches: 6. CDR1 SGHNT and CDR2 YENEEA come from the germline V gene. The CDR3 covers 15 residues. CDR3 sequence reads: CASSLEGDSNYGYTF. The CDR3 nucleotides are TGTGCCAGCAGCTTAGAAGGGGACAGCAATTATGGCTACACCTTC. The variable domain in full, with the rest retrieved from reference TRBV11-3 and TRBJ1-2, is EAGVVQSPRYKIIEKKQPVAFWCNPISGHNTLYWYLQNLGQGPELLIRYENEEAVDDSQLPKDRFSAERLKGVDSTLKIQPAELGDSAVYLCASSLEGDSNYGYTFGSGTRLTVV.

CDR3 sequence (DNA): TGTGCCAGCAGCTTAAAGACAGGGGCTAATGAAAAACTGTTTTTT. Its protein product is CASSLKTGANEKLFF. The chain is built from TRBV7-9 and TRBJ1-4; 8 bases line up with TRBD1. The V and J ends lost 2 bases and 3 bases, in that order; junction bases with no gene match: 2. CDR1 and CDR2 (germline): SEHNR, FQNEAQ (reference sequence). CDR3 size: 15 residues.

The chain uses TRBV9 and TRBJ2-5, with a possible D match to TRBD2 (5 bases). Germline loops: CDR1 SGDLS, CDR2 YYNGEE. CDR3 size: 13 residues. Trimming pared 6 bases from V and 7 bases from J, leaving 16 bases between. CDR3 residues: CASNPDGRGTQYF. CDR3 DNA sequence: TGTGCCAGCAACCCCGACGGACGGGGGACCCAGTACTTC.

The chain is built from TRBV18 and TRBJ2-3, with TRBD1 identical over 10 bases. The CDR3 spans 16 residues. Unmatched junction bases numbered 7, after V lost 3 bases and J lost 4 bases. Germline V lookup: CDR1 KGHSH, CDR2 LQKENI. The CDR3 sequence: CASSPLGTGAADTQYF. The CDR3 DNA reads TGTGCCAGCTCACCTTTGGGGACAGGGGCGGCAGATACGCAGTATTTT.

This chain joins TRBV7-8 and TRBJ1-5; 7 nucleotides line up with TRBD1. J lost 5 bases, V lost 3 bases, and 4 bases had no gene match. Germline assignment: CDR1 SGHVS and CDR2 FQNEAQ. The CDR3 sequence is 14 residues long. The CDR3 coding sequence is TGTGCCAGCAGCTTGGGAGGGGGCGATCAGCCCCAGCATTTT. Protein: CASSLGGGDQPQHF.